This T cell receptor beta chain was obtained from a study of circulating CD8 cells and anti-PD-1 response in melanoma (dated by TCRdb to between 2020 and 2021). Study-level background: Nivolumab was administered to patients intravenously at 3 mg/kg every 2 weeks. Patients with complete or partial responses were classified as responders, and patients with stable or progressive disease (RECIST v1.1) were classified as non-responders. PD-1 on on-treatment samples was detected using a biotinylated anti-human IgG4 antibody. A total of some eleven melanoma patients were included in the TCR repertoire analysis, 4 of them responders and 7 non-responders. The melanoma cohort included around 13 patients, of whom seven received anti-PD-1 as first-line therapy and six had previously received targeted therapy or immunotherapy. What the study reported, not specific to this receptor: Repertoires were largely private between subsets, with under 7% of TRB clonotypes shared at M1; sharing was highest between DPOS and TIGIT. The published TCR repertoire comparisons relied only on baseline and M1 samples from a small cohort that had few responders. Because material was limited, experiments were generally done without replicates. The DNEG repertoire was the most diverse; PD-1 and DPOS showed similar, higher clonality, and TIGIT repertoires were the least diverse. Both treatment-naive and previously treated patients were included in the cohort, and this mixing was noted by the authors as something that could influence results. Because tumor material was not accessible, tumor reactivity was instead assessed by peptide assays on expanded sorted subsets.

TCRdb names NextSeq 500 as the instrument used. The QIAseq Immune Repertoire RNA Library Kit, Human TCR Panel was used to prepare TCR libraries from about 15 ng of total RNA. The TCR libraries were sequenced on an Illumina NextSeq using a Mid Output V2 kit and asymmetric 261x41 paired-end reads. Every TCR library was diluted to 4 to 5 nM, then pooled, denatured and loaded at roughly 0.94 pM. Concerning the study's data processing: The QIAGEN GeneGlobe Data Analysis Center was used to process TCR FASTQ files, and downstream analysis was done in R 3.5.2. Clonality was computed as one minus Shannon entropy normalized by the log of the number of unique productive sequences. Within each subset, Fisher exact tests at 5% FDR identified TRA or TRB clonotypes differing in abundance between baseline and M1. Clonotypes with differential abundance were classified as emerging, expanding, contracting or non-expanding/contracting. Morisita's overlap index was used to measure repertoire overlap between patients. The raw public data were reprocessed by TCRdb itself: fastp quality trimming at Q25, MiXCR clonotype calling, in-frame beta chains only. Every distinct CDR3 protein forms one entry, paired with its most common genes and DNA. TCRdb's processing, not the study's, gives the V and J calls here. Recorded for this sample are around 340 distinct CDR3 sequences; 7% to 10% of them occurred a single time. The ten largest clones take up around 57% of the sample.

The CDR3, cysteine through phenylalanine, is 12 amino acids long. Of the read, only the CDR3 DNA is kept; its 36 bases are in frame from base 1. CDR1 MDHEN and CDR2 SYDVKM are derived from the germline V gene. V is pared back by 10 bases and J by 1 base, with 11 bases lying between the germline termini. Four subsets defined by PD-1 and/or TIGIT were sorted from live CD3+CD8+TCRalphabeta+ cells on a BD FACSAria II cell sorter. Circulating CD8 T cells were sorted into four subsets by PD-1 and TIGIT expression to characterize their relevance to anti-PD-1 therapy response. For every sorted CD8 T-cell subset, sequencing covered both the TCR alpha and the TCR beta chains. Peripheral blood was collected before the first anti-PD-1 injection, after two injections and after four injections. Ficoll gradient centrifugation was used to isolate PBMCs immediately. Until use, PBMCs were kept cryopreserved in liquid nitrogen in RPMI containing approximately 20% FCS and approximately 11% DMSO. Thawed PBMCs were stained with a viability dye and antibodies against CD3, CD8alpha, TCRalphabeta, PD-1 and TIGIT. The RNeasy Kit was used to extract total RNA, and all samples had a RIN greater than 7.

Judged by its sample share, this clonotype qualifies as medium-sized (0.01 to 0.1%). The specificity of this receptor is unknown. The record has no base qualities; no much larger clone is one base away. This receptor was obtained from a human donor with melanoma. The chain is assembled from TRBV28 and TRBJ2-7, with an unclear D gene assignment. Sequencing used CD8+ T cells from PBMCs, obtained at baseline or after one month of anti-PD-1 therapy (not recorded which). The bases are TGTGCCACAACGGAAGGGTCCTACGAGCAGTACTTC. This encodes CATTEGSYEQYF.